This T cell receptor beta chain came from a study of shared clonotypes between healthy human individuals. The wider study: Aged 18 to 49, the donors were a couple of women and three men.

Deep-level running was used for the assay. TCRdb's copy holds only in-frame clones and misses some; the assay was immunoSEQ multiplex PCR. The data contain a few million clones, 85% to 95% of them singletons. A note on this clone: The junction does not match germline at one end; this may be a read error.

The CDR3 spans 15 residues. CDR1 is SGHRS, CDR2 YFSETQ, per germline. Sequenced input: naive CD4+ T cells from PBMCs. Regarding subset: CD45RA+ positively selected. V and J are TRBV5-1 and TRBJ2-3, with D perhaps TRBD2 (6 bases). The TCR was taken from a man younger than 35 in good health. Some clones in this sample may be carry-over from other donors' samples. The CDR3 spells CASTLGGVGPDTQYF. The DNA of the CDR3 is TGCGCCAGCACCTTGGGCGGGGTCGGGCCAGATACGCAGTATTTT.